Listed here is a single T cell receptor (beta chain). Germline lookup yields CDR1 LGHNT and CDR2 FRNRAP. The CDR3 spans 12 residues. Trimming shortened V by 2 bases and J by 6 bases, and 8 bases separated the two germline ends. The data originate from a study of blood T cell repertoires in COVID-19. Measured with immunoSEQ multiplex PCR; TCRdb has only the in-frame clones, and not every one. The profile covers approximately 180,000 clones, with 75% to 90% appearing a single time and 9.5% to 12% taken by the ten largest. V is TRBV12-5 and J is TRBJ2-7; D perhaps matches TRBD1 (6 bases). Sequencing used peripheral blood. This TCR was sampled from a human donor with active or convalescent COVID-19. The donor label of this sample is uncertain. The CDR3 sequence is CASGLIRGEQYF. The DNA for the CDR3 is TGTGCTAGTGGTTTGATCAGGGGCGAGCAGTACTTC.